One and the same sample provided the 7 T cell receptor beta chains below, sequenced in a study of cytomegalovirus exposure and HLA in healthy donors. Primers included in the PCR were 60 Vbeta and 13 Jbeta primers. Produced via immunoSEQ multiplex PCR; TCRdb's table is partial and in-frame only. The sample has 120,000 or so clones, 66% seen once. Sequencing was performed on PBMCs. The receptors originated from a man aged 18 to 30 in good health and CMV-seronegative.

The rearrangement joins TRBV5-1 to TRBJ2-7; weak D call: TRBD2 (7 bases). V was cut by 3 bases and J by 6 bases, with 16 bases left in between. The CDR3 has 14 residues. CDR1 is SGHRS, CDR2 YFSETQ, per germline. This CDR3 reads CASSSAGAVGEQYF. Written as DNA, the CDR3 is TGCGCCAGCAGCTCGGCGGGGGCGGTAGGCGAGCAGTACTTC.

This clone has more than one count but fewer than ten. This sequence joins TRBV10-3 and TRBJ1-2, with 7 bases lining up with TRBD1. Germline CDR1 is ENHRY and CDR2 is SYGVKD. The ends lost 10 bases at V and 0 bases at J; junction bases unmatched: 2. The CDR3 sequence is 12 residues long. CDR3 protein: CASGQANYGYTF. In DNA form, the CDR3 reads TGTGCCAGTGGACAGGCTAACTATGGCTACACCTTC.

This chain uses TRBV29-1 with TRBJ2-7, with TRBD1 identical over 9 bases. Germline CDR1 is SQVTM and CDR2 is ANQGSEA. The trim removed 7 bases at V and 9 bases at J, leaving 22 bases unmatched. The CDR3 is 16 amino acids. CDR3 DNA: TGCAGCGCCAGGACCTCGGACAGGGGTAGCGTGAGAATGCAGTACTTC. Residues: CSARTSDRGSVRMQYF.

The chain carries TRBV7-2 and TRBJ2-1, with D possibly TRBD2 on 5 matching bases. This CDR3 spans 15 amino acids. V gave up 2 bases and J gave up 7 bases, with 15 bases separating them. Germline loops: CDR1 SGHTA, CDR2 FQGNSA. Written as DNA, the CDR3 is TGTGCCAGCAGCTTATCAGCTAGAAGCGGTAATGAGCAGTTCTTC. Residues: CASSLSARSGNEQFF.

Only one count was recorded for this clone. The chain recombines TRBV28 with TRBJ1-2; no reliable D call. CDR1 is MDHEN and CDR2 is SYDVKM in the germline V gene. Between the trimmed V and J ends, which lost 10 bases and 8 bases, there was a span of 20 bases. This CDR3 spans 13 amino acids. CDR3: CATQWGDKGGYTF. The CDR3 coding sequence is TGTGCCACACAATGGGGAGACAAGGGAGGCTACACCTTC.

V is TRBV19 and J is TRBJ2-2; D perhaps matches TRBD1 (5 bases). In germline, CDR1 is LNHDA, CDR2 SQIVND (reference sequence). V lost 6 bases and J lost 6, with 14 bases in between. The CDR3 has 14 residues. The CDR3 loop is CASSPMLGAGELFF. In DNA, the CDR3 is TGTGCCAGTAGCCCTATGTTAGGGGCCGGGGAGCTGTTTTTT.

The CDR3 loop reads CAISEERNNEQFF. The CDR3, as DNA: TGTGCCATCAGTGAAGAGAGGAACAATGAGCAGTTCTTC. The chain employs TRBV10-3 and TRBJ2-1, with D hard to call. The germline CDR1 and CDR2 sequences are ENHRY and SYGVKD. V was trimmed by 3 bases and J by 5 bases, leaving 8 bases between them. This CDR3 spans 13 amino acids.